The source of this TCR beta chain is a study of T cell responses to AZD1222 COVID-19 vaccine. Notes on the study in general: Close to half of spike-specific TCRs reportedly recognize unmutated variant regions. Just 5 to 7 people given AZD1222 tested seropositive at baseline. Spike-specific TCR breadth rose after two AZD1222 doses, and depth rose as well. In a largely white British group with more females than males, clonal diversity was possibly underestimated.

Clones were sequenced by immunoSEQ multiplex PCR, and TCRdb holds only the in-frame ones, with some missing. This table has about 150,000 clones, 91% appearing once. V was clipped by 2 bases and J by 9 bases; unmatched bases: 18. This CDR3 has 18 residues. CDR1 and CDR2 from the germline V gene are MRHNA and SNTAGT. Note on this clone: Its antigen is unidentified.

The receptor's source is an adult in good health. Sequenced material: peripheral blood, taken on day 0 of AZD1222 vaccination. The genes are TRBV6-4 and TRBJ2-1, with 8 bases lining up with TRBD2. The chain's CDR3 is CASSDTFHRKRETREQFF. DNA of the CDR3: TGTGCCAGCAGTGACACTTTCCATAGGAAGCGGGAGACTCGTGAGCAGTTCTTC.